This entry concerns a single TCR beta chain. A single count supports this clone. Its antigen remains unidentified. Base qualities are missing; no much larger clone stands one base away. The method behind the library was the immunoSEQ multiplex PCR assay. A mixture of 60 forward primers for TCR Vbeta segments and 13 reverse primers for TCR Jbeta segments was used in the multiplex PCR. A multiplex PCR assay on genomic DNA amplified the CDR3 region of rearranged TCR beta genes. The amplified TCR beta libraries were sequenced on the Illumina HiSeq System as 87-base-pair reads. The study's own analysis went as follows. A later analysis counted tens of millions of unique TCR beta chains across the 600 to 850 repertoires, and 9 million to 14 million of these chains were shared by at least two donors. Raw reads were error-corrected and collapsed into unique sequences with a nearest-neighbor algorithm that merged closely related sequences to remove PCR and sequencing errors. V, D and J gene segments were assigned by aligning CDR3 sequences to IMGT reference sequences. For a sequence to be retained, a match of at least six nucleotides was required to both a V gene segment and a J gene segment. Rearrangements were classified as productive when the CDR3 lacked stop codons and remained in frame with V and J, and all other rearrangements were classified as non-productive. CDR3 was defined according to IMGT convention as the region running from the second conserved V-encoded cysteine to the conserved J-encoded phenylalanine. The earlier analysis of about 620 of the donors excluded sequences that lacked an unambiguous match to a single V gene segment. In an earlier analysis of around 600 of the donors, V segments were called functional above 56.7% productive rearrangements and were called segregating when the between-donor standard deviation exceeded 5%. A statistical classification framework was built to diagnose cytomegalovirus status from the catalog of TCR beta chain sequences. In a later analysis, V and J genes were assigned by comparing TCR nucleotide sequences against IMGT/GENE-DB human TR gene sequences. A later analysis assigned CDR3 sequences and most-parsimonious VDJ recombination scenarios with the TCRdist pipeline. In a later analysis, each TCR beta chain was defined by its CDR3 amino acid sequence together with its V-gene family, and reads lacking a unique V-gene family were excluded. As a way to deal with suspected cross-contamination and a sequencing artifact, a later analysis dropped 592 nucleotide sequences that were highly shared and had low generation probability. In a later analysis, a clonal expansion index was calculated for each public chain from normalized within-repertoire ranks of inferred template counts. In a later analysis, generation probabilities were computed using a VDJ recombination model fitted to out-of-frame rearrangements, and the results were checked against IGoR. Hypergeometric tests were used in a later analysis to score TCR-TCR, TCR-HLA and TCR-CMV co-occurrence, with a repertoire-size bias correction applied to the TCR pairs. False discovery rates were estimated in a later analysis by permuting HLA or CMV assignments 20 times. In a later analysis, co-occurring TCRs were grouped using DBSCAN, and TCRdist sequence similarity was added for clustering within HLA-allele-positive subsets. For co-occurrence clustering, repertoires with fewer than 30,000 or more than 120,000 public chains were excluded, along with four or five repertoires with anomalous nucleotide sharing. TCRdb carries this immuneACCESS record with in-frame sequences only. Its versions omit some clonotypes, under half of them owing to an unresolved V gene in the studies checked, with the rest unexplained. V and J calls plus clone size are reproduced from that table; the DNA served to infer D and trimming. This sample comprises about 120,000 clones, about 72% of them detected only once. Of the sample, 1.5% to 2% falls within the top ten clones.

The CDR3, cysteine through phenylalanine, is 15 amino acids long. The sequence is cut down to CDR3 DNA, 45 bases in frame from base 1. V is cut by 2 bases and J by 0 bases, and the space between the germline ends is 12 bases. Based on the germline V gene, the CDR1 and CDR2 sequences are SQVTM and ANQGSEA. This sample is drawn from a study of cytomegalovirus exposure and HLA in healthy donors listed by TCRdb under 2017. Describing the broader study: According to an earlier analysis of around 600 of the donors, some 180 million T cells yielded approximately 120 million unique TCR beta sequences and 250 to 350 Gb of sequence data. An early release covering roughly 640 HLA-typed donors comprised 300 to 350 gigabases of sequencing data and around 85 million unique TCR sequences. Of the 300 to 500 genotyped donors, less than 85% were placed in the genetic ancestry cluster associated with self-reported Caucasian donors. The study aimed to test whether cataloging public T cell receptors could reveal signatures of past pathogen exposure. Using immunosequencing, the study profiled T cell repertoires from fewer than 850 subjects and related those repertoires to cytomegalovirus serostatus. Besides the first cohort of 550 to 750 subjects, a separate validation cohort made up of over a hundred different subjects was used. High-throughput TCR immunosequencing, statistical association of individual TCRs with disease status, and machine learning were combined to predict cytomegalovirus infection status. A later analysis re-examined previously published TCR beta repertoires from just over 650 donors and added high-resolution HLA genotyping to investigate patterns of TCR occurrence. In the later analysis, no new phenotypic data were used to find candidate immune exposures; instead, reliance was placed on TCR beta sequences and their occurrence across donors. In an earlier analysis of a few hundred of the donors, high-throughput TCR beta sequencing was used to judge whether each TCR beta V gene segment behaved as functional or pseudogenic. Donor age, sex, ethnicity and CMV serostatus were compiled alongside the repertoire data. A later genetic analysis used genome-wide SNP genotypes for about 60% of the roughly 670 donors, treating that subset as a discovery cohort. Every repertoire in the discovery cohort had been generated on one and the same sequencing platform. Both class I and class II loci were covered by HLA typing, at four-digit resolution. The number of donors typed differed by locus, with 629-630 for A, B, C, DRB1 and DQB1, roughly 520 for DQA1, approximately 580 for DPA1, and around 450 for DPB1. Four or five DR-DQ haplotypes were handled as single units for association and clustering, since linkage in the cohort was strong. Across about 370 genotyped donors of the cohort, an average of approximately 240,000 unique TCR beta nucleotide sequences per donor were sequenced, and about a sixth of those sequences were non-productive.

The paper as a whole reports these results and caveats: In a later analysis, TCR association rates were found to vary across HLA loci, with the most associated TCRs seen for DRB1 alleles and the fewest for HLA-C alleles. While some public TCRs were present in many individuals, most TCR sequences turned up only very rarely across donors. For the cohort, immune exposure information was limited to CMV serostatus. Because HLA typing was missing for some donors at each locus, association tests included only the typed subset. A group of highly shared sequence variants was considered likely to be a technical artifact of the sequencing pipeline. The authors suggested that the approach could potentially be extended to other disease states and immunological phenotypes. When HLA alleles, especially DR and DQ, strongly co-occurred, attributing TCR associations to individual alleles was difficult. Because the 87-base-pair reads could not distinguish some IMGT-functional V segments, including TRBV6-2 and TRBV6-3, those segments were excluded. A later genetic analysis associated a missense DCLRE1C variant with V-gene and J-gene trimming of TCR beta chains, and an independent cohort replicated the association. Linkage disequilibrium might explain the correlated functional status among segregating V segments, but an unknown experimental factor could not be ruled out. In both the original and validation cohorts, the classifier was reported to diagnose cytomegalovirus status with high specificity and sensitivity. The study listed 170 or so TCR beta chains as associated with cytomegalovirus. An earlier analysis of 587 of the donors showed that most TCR beta V segments appeared in productive rearrangements either about 87% or about 30% of the time, which broadly matched IMGT annotations. Only TCR beta chains were sequenced in this cohort, and the absence of alpha or paired-chain data limited detectable features. In vitro tests confirmed that a few of the cytomegalovirus-associated TCR beta chains recognize cytomegalovirus antigens. The earlier analysis of almost 600 of the donors excluded over 15 rarely observed V segments, including chromosome 9 orphons, because counts were too low. The presence/absence analyses assumed that sequencing depth was roughly uniform across donors, and that assumption may not be true. In a later genetic analysis, fewer N-insertions in productive TCRs were reported among donors in an Asian-associated ancestry cluster than the roughly 700-donor mean. A later analysis associated roughly 17,000 TCR beta sequences with specific HLA alleles at a false discovery rate of 0.05. According to a later analysis, most CMV-associated TCR beta chains appeared to be HLA-restricted, and the HLA associations seemed to be driven largely by CMV exposure. In a later analysis, HLA-associated TCR beta chains showed more clonal expansion and lower generation probabilities than non-associated chains that were equally common. A further reported finding was that TCR beta sequences accurately predicted the HLA-A and HLA-B alleles for most subjects in the first cohort. Several of the top co-occurrence clusters appeared to be linked to parvovirus B19, influenza, CMV and Epstein-Barr virus, according to a later analysis.

The cohort comprised 670 or so healthy bone marrow donors. Cohort members were all nominally healthy when sampled, although unrecorded immune exposures were likely present. The donor tested CMV seropositive and was one of the 289 seropositive cohort members. A peripheral blood sample was provided by each donor, and peripheral blood mononuclear cells were used for TCR beta sequencing. The Qiagen DNeasy Blood Extraction Kit was used to extract genomic DNA from the blood cell samples. This TCR was sampled from a man between 25 and 39 years old in good health and CMV-seropositive. Material: PBMCs. The sequence joins TRBV29-1 to TRBJ2-3; the D gene assignment is ambiguous. The CDR3 protein is CSVESPLTSTDTQYF. The bases are TGCAGCGTTGAATCCCCCCTCACTAGCACAGATACGCAGTATTTT.